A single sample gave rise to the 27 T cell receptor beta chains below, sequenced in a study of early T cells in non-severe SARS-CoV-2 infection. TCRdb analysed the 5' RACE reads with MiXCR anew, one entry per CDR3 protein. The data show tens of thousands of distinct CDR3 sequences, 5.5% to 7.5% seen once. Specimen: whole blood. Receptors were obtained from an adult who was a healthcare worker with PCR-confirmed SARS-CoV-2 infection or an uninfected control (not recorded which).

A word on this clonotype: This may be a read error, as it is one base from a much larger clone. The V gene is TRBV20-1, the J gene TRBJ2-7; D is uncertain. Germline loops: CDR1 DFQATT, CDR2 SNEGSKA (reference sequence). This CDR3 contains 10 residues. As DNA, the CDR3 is TGCAGTGCTAGTTTGTACGAGCAGTGCTTC. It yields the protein CSASLYEQCF.

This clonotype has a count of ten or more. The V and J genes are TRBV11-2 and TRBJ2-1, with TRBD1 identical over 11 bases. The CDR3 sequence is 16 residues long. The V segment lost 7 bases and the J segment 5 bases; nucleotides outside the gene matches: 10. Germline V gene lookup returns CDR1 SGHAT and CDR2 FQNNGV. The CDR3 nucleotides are TGTGCCAGCACCAATTCCGGGACAGGGGGGAACAATGAGCAGTTCTTC. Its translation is CASTNSGTGGNNEQFF.

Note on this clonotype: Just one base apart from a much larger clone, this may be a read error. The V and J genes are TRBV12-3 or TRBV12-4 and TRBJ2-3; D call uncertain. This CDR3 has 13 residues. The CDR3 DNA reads TGTGCCAGCAGTTTATCCCAGGTAGATATGCAGTATTTT. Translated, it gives CASSLSQVDMQYF.

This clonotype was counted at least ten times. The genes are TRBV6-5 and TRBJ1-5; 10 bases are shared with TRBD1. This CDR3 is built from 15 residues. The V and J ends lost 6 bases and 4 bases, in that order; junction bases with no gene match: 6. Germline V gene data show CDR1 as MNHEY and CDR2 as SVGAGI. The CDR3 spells CASRLGQGINQPQHF. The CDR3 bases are TGTGCCAGCAGGTTGGGACAGGGGATTAATCAGCCCCAGCATTTT.

The CDR3 nucleotides are TGTGCCAGCAGCTTGCGTCCCGGGACAGGAGTTCAAGAGACCCAGTACTTC. Encoded protein: CASSLRPGTGVQETQYF. This chain uses TRBV7-2 with TRBJ2-5; 8 nucleotides line up with TRBD1. The CDR3 contains 17 residues. V gave up 3 bases and J gave up 2 bases; unmatched junction bases: 11. In germline, CDR1 is SGHTA, CDR2 FQGNSA.

The CDR3 loop is CASSCGGSTSSYNEQFF. The DNA for the CDR3 is TGCGCCAGCAGCTGCGGGGGAAGTACGAGCTCCTACAATGAGCAGTTCTTC. This rearrangement joins TRBV5-1 to TRBJ2-1; 7 bases fit TRBD2. With 3 bases clipped from V and 0 bases from J, the junction kept 9 bases outside the gene matches. The germline gives CDR1 SGHRS, CDR2 YFSETQ. This CDR3 region has 17 residues.

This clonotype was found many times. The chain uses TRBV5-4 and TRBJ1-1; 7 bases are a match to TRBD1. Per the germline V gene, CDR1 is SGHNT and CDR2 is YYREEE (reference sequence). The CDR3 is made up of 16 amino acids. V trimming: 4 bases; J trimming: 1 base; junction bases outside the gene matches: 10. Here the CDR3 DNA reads TGTGCCAGCAGCGTCGGGACAGTTGGGCCGAACACTGAAGCTTTCTTT. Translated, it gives CASSVGTVGPNTEAFF.

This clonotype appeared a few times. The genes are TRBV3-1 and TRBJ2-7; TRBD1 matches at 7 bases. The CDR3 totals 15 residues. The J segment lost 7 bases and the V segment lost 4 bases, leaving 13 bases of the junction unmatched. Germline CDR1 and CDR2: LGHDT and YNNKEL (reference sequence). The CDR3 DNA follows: TGTGCCAGCAGCCCGAGCAAGGGGGCCTCGAGTGAGCAGTACTTC. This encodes CASSPSKGASSEQYF.

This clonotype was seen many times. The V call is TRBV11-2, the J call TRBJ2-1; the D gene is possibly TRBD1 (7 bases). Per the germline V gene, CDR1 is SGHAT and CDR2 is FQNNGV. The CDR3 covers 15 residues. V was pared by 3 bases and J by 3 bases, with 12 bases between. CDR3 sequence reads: CASSLTGRNYNEQFF. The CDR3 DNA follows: TGTGCCAGCAGCTTGACAGGGAGGAACTACAATGAGCAGTTCTTC.

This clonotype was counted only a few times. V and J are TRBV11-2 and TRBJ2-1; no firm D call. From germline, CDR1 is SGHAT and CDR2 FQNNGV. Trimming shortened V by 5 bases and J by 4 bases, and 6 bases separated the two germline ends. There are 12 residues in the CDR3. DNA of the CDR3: TGTGCCAGCAGCCCGGATTACAATGAGCAGTTCTTC. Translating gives CASSPDYNEQFF.

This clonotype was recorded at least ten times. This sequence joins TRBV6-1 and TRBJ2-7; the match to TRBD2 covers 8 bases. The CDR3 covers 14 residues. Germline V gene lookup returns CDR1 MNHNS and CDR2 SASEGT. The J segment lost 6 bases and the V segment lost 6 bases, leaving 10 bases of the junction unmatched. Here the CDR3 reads CASRPGTSPSEQYF. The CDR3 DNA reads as TGTGCCAGCAGGCCCGGGACTAGTCCTTCCGAGCAGTACTTC.

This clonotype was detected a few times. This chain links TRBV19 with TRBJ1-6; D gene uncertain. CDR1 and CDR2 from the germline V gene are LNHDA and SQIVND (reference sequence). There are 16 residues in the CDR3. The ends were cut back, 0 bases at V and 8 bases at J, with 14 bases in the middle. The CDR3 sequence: CASSIDNIRFDSPLHF. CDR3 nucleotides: TGTGCCAGTAGTATAGATAACATACGGTTTGATTCACCCCTCCACTTT.

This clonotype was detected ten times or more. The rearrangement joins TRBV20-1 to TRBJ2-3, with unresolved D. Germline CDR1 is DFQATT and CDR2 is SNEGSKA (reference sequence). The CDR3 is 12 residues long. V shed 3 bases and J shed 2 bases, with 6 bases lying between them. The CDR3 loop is CSASPTTDTQYF. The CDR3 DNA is TGCAGTGCTAGCCCGACCACAGATACGCAGTATTTT.

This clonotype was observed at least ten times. CDR3 protein: CASSQDPTTYQPQHF. The CDR3 DNA reads as TGCGCCAGCAGCCAAGATCCAACCACATATCAGCCCCAGCATTTT. This chain joins TRBV4-3 and TRBJ1-5; no clear D. Trimming shortened V by 0 bases and J by 5 bases, and 11 bases separated the two germline ends. This CDR3 spans 15 amino acids. Germline-derived CDR1 and CDR2 are LGHNA and YSLEER.

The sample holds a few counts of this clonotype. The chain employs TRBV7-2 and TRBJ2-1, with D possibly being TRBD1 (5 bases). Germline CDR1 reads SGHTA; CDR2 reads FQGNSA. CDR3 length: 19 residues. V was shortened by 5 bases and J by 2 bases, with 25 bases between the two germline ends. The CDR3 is CASSQWAPGWGAPYNEQFF. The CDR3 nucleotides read TGTGCCAGCAGCCAATGGGCCCCCGGGTGGGGCGCGCCCTACAATGAGCAGTTCTTC.

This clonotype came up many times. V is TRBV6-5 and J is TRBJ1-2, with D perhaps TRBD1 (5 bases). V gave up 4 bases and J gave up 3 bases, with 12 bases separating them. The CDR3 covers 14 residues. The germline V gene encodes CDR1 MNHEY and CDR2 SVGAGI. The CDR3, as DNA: TGTGCCAGCAGTTGGGGACGGGGGGACTATGGCTACACCTTC. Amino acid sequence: CASSWGRGDYGYTF.

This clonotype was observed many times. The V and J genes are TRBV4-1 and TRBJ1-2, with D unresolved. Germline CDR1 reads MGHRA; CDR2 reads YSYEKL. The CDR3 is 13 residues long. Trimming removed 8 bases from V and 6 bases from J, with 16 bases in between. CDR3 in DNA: TGCGCCAGCTCCCGCAGCCAGGCCAATGGCTACACCTTC. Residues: CASSRSQANGYTF.

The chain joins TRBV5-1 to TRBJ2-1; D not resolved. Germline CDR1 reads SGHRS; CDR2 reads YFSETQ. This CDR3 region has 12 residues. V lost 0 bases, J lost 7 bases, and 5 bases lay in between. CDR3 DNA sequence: TGCGCCAGCAGCTTGGTGTCAAATGAGCAGTTCTTC. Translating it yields CASSLVSNEQFF.

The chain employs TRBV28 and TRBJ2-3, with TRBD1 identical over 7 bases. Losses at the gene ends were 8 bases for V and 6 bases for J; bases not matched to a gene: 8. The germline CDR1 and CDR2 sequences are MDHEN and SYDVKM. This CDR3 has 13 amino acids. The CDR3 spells CASLRGGLDTQYF. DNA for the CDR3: TGTGCCAGCTTAAGAGGGGGCCTGGATACGCAGTATTTT.

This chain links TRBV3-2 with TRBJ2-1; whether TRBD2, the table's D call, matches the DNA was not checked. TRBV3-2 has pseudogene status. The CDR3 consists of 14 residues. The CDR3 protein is CASSLAPGPAGGFF. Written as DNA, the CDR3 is TGTGCCAGCAGCCTCGCCCCGGGGCCAGCGGGTGGGTTCTTC.

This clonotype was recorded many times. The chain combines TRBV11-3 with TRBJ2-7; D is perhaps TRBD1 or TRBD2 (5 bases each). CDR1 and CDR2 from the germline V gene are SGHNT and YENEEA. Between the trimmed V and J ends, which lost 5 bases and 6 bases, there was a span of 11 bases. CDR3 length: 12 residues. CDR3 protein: CASSGTGGEQYF. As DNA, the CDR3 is TGTGCCAGCAGCGGAACTGGGGGCGAGCAGTACTTC.

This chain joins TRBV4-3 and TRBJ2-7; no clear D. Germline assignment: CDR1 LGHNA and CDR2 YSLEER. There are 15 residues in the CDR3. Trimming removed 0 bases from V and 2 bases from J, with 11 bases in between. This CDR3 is CASSQDIAVAYEQYF. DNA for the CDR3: TGCGCCAGCAGCCAAGATATCGCGGTCGCCTACGAGCAGTACTTC.

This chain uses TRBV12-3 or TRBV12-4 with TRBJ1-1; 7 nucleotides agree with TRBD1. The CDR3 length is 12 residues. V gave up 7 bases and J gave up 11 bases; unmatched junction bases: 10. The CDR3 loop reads CASIRDSQPAFF. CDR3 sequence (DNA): TGTGCCAGCATTAGGGACAGCCAGCCGGCTTTCTTT.

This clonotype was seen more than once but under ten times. CDR3 bases: TGTGCCAGCAGACCGGGGGGCGGCACAGATACGCAGTATTTT. Its protein product is CASRPGGGTDTQYF. The rearrangement joins TRBV11-2 to TRBJ2-3, with D possibly being TRBD2 (7 bases). The CDR3 is made up of 14 amino acids. Trimming took 6 bases from V and 1 from J, leaving 11 bases between them. Germline lookup yields CDR1 SGHAT and CDR2 FQNNGV.

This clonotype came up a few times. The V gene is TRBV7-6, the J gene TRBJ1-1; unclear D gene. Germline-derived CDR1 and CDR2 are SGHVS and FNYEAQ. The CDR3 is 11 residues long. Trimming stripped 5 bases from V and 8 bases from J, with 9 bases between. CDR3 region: CASSLGQEAFF. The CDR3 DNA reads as TGTGCCAGCAGCCTCGGCCAGGAAGCTTTCTTT.

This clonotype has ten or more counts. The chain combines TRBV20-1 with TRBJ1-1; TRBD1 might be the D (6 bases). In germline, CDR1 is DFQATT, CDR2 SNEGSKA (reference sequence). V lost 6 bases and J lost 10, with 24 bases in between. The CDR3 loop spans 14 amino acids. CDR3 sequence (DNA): TGCAGTGCGCCCCAGCGGGGGCGCGATAATGGAGCTTTCTTT. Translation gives CSAPQRGRDNGAFF.

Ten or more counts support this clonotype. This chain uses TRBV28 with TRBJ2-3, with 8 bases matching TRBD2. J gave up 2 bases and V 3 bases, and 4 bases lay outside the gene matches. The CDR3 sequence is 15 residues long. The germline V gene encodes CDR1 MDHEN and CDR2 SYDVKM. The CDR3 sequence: CASSFAGGHTDTQYF. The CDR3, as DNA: TGTGCCAGCAGTTTCGCGGGGGGCCACACAGATACGCAGTATTTT.